The sequence of this TCR beta chain was determined in a study of cytomegalovirus exposure and HLA in healthy donors. Background on the study: Across a few hundred genotyped donors, 81% landed in the Caucasian-associated ancestry cluster. Study-wide findings and caveats: A few V segments could not be told apart, such as TRBV6-2 and TRBV6-3, and were left out. In vitro testing confirmed a few CMV-associated chains as specific for CMV antigens.

With 60 Vbeta and 13 Jbeta primers, the PCR was carried out. Assay: immunoSEQ multiplex PCR; the TCRdb copy retains only in-frame clones and omits some. The sample carries 150,000 to 200,000 clones, approximately 67% recorded once. The CDR3 runs 18 residues. CDR1 SGDLS and CDR2 YYNGEE come from the germline V gene. As to this clone: Its cognate antigen is unknown.

The chain combines TRBV9 with TRBJ2-5; TRBD2 matches at 9 bases. With the DNA end fitting TRBJ2-7 better, the J assignment may be wrong. The sequencing input was PBMCs. The receptor was derived from a man aged 40-49 years in good health and CMV-seronegative. This chain's CDR3 is CASSVGAGGAKFSYEQYF. The CDR3 DNA follows: TGTGCCAGCAGCGTAGGGGCGGGAGGGGCGAAATTCTCCTACGAGCAGTACTTC.